Below are 30 T cell receptor beta chains sequenced from a single sample in a study of blood T cell repertoires in COVID-19. Clones were read by immunoSEQ multiplex PCR, and TCRdb kept only the in-frame ones, dropping some. The sample yields some 94,000 clones, roughly 70% seen once. Sequenced input: peripheral blood. Receptor source: a woman aged 55-69 years in a cohort sampled during active or convalescent COVID-19.

This chain uses TRBV9 with TRBJ1-2; 10 bases line up with TRBD1. Trimming at V came to 5 bases and at J to 7 bases, leaving 11 bases not matched to a gene. Germline values: CDR1 SGDLS, CDR2 YYNGEE. This CDR3 has 15 amino acids. The CDR3 DNA follows: TGTGCCAGCAGGTCCGGGACAGGGGTCCAGGTTGGCTACACCTTC. Its translation: CASRSGTGVQVGYTF.

The V call is TRBV11-3, the J call TRBJ2-2, with D maybe TRBD2 (5 bases). The CDR3 totals 16 residues. Trimming pared 1 base from V and 2 bases from J, leaving 11 bases between. Per germline, CDR1 SGHNT and CDR2 YENEEA. CDR3 nucleotide sequence: TGTGCCAGCAGCTTAGTATTCGGACTTAACACCGGGGAGCTGTTTTTT. Protein sequence: CASSLVFGLNTGELFF.

The chain joins TRBV5-1 to TRBJ2-7; 16 positions agree with TRBD2. The germline CDR1 and CDR2 sequences are SGHRS and YFSETQ. The CDR3 runs 17 residues. After removal of 4 bases from V and 5 bases from J, the junction contained 9 bases not matched to a gene. The CDR3 sequence: CASSPGLAGGTANEQYF. In DNA form, the CDR3 reads TGCGCCAGCAGCCCGGGACTAGCGGGGGGGACTGCAAACGAGCAGTACTTC.

In this sample, this clone turned up once. The rearrangement uses TRBV5-5 and TRBJ2-2; 7 bases map to TRBD1. This CDR3 has 14 amino acids. Germline V lookup: CDR1 SGHKS, CDR2 YYEKEE (reference sequence). Trimming at V came to 3 bases and at J to 4 bases, leaving 3 bases not matched to a gene. The CDR3 DNA is TGTGCCAGCAGCTCCCGGGACAGCACCGGGGAGCTGTTTTTT. Amino acids: CASSSRDSTGELFF.

The V gene is TRBV5-8, the J gene TRBJ1-3; TRBD1 aligns across 8 bases. CDR3 size: 16 residues. CDR1 SGHTS and CDR2 YDEGEE come from the germline V gene. J was trimmed by 0 bases and V by 3 bases; bases with no gene match: 5. The CDR3 sequence is CASSYRTGSSGNTIYF. In DNA form, the CDR3 reads TGTGCCAGCAGCTACCGGACAGGGAGCTCTGGAAACACCATATATTTT.

The DNA for the CDR3 is TGTGCCAGCAGCCACCGGGACAGCCACAATGAGCAGTTCTTC. Translating gives CASSHRDSHNEQFF. This chain links TRBV11-3 with TRBJ2-1; 7 nucleotides line up with TRBD1. CDR3 length: 14 amino acids. The junction had 6 bases not matched to a gene; V was cut back by 5 bases and J by 5 bases. The germline V gene encodes CDR1 SGHNT and CDR2 YENEEA. Variable domain in full (rest from reference TRBV11-3 and TRBJ2-1): EAGVVQSPRYKIIEKKQPVAFWCNPISGHNTLYWYLQNLGQGPELLIRYENEEAVDDSQLPKDRFSAERLKGVDSTLKIQPAELGDSAVYLCASSHRDSHNEQFFGPGTRLTVL.

V is TRBV27 and J is TRBJ2-7; no definite D call. The CDR3 extends over 13 amino acids. The V end lost 5 bases, the J end lost 3 bases, and 11 bases lay between the germline ends. The V gene's germline CDR1 is MNHEY and CDR2 SMNVEV (reference sequence). The CDR3 DNA follows: TGTGCCAGCAGTCCCACGGGTTACTACGAGCAGTACTTC. Its translation is CASSPTGYYEQYF.

This chain connects TRBV5-1 to TRBJ2-1; 8 positions agree with TRBD1. Germline trimming cut 4 bases from V and 0 bases from J; bases unmatched to any gene: 3. Germline-derived CDR1 and CDR2 are SGHRS and YFSETQ. This CDR3 is built from 15 residues. The CDR3 DNA reads as TGCGCCAGCAGCCCGACAGGGGACTCCTACAATGAGCAGTTCTTC. It codes for CASSPTGDSYNEQFF.

The chain couples TRBV10-2 to TRBJ1-5; 7 nucleotides line up with TRBD1. The CDR3 covers 14 residues. After removal of 6 bases from V and 3 bases from J, the junction contained 5 bases not matched to a gene. Germline lookup yields CDR1 WSHSY and CDR2 SAAADI. The CDR3 protein is CASRKGQFNQPQHF. The DNA for the CDR3 is TGCGCCAGCAGAAAGGGACAGTTCAATCAGCCCCAGCATTTT.

This clone was picked up many times. This sequence joins TRBV5-1 and TRBJ2-5; maybe TRBD1 (6 bases). The CDR3 spans 14 residues. V lost 0 bases to trimming and J lost 2 bases, with 8 bases between them. Germline-derived CDR1 and CDR2 are SGHRS and YFSETQ. This CDR3 reads CASSLGGQQETQYF. In DNA, the CDR3 is TGCGCCAGCAGCTTGGGGGGACAACAAGAGACCCAGTACTTC.

This rearrangement joins TRBV5-1 to TRBJ2-3, with D perhaps TRBD2 (6 bases). CDR3 length equals 14 residues. V lost 0 bases and J 5 bases, leaving 10 bases between the germline ends. Germline CDR1 SGHRS, CDR2 YFSETQ. CDR3 nucleotides: TGCGCCAGCAGCTTGGGACGGGGGTTAGATACGCAGTATTTT. Translation: CASSLGRGLDTQYF.

This chain links TRBV10-2 with TRBJ1-2; D might be TRBD1 (5 bases). Germline V CDR1 and CDR2: WSHSY, SAAADI. The CDR3 sequence is 12 residues long. Trimming removed 6 bases from V and 6 bases from J, with 11 bases in between. In DNA form, the CDR3 reads TGCGCCAGCAGGCGGGGGGAAGATGGCTACACCTTC. Its translation is CASRRGEDGYTF.

The chain has TRBV7-2 and TRBJ1-5; TRBD1 matches 8 bases. The CDR3 is 16 residues long. J was trimmed by 4 bases and V by 1 base; bases with no gene match: 6. CDR1 is SGHTA, CDR2 FQGNSA, per germline. In DNA form, the CDR3 reads TGTGCCAGCAGCTTAGGGGACAGGAGATTAAATCAGCCCCAGCATTTT. Residues: CASSLGDRRLNQPQHF.

V usage is TRBV28 and J usage is TRBJ2-1; a weak D match, TRBD1 (6 bases). The CDR3 runs 11 residues. Germline V gene data show CDR1 as MDHEN and CDR2 as SYDVKM. The V gene lost 3 bases and the J gene lost 10 bases, with 7 bases spanning the gap. CDR3 residues: CASSFTGEQFF. CDR3 in DNA: TGTGCCAGCAGTTTCACAGGGGAGCAGTTCTTC.

The chain is built from TRBV18 and TRBJ1-5; D perhaps matches TRBD1 (5 bases). The CDR3 sequence is 15 residues long. Germline-derived CDR1 and CDR2 are KGHSH and LQKENI. V dropped 2 bases and J dropped 9 bases, with 17 bases sitting between them. The CDR3 DNA follows: TGTGCCAGCTCACCAGGAGGGAAGGGGCTTAGGCCCCAGCATTTT. It yields the protein CASSPGGKGLRPQHF.

J is TRBJ2-6 and V is TRBV11-2; tentatively, D is TRBD2 (5 bases). The CDR3 consists of 19 residues. CDR1 and CDR2 from the germline V gene are SGHAT and FQNNGV. The germline V and J ends were trimmed by 6 bases and 1 base, with 22 bases remaining between them. CDR3 amino acids: CASRHPGKSPVSGANVLTF. CDR3 DNA: TGTGCCAGCAGACACCCGGGGAAGTCCCCGGTTTCTGGGGCCAACGTCCTGACTTTC.

This clone was counted a few times. The chain carries TRBV7-3 and TRBJ2-3, with a weak D call TRBD1 (6 bases). V shed 5 bases and J shed 1 base, with 16 bases lying between them. CDR1 SGHTA and CDR2 FQGTGA come from the germline V gene. CDR3 length equals 16 residues. The CDR3 DNA reads as TGTGCCAGCAGCCAAGGGACACCCGGGGGCACAGATACGCAGTATTTT. It encodes CASSQGTPGGTDTQYF.

This chain joins TRBV9 and TRBJ2-7; 12 bases fit TRBD2. The CDR3 has 15 residues. Germline trimming cut 3 bases from V and 7 bases from J; bases unmatched to any gene: 8. CDR1 is SGDLS and CDR2 is YYNGEE in the germline V gene. CDR3 protein: CASSETSGGPREQYF. CDR3 nucleotide sequence: TGTGCCAGCAGCGAGACTAGCGGGGGCCCCAGGGAGCAGTACTTC.

This clone appeared once. The chain carries TRBV19 and TRBJ1-2, with D perhaps matching TRBD1 (6 bases). Deletions cut 10 bases from V and 8 bases from J, with 23 bases between. The length of the CDR3 is 14 residues. Germline V lookup: CDR1 LNHDA, CDR2 SQIVND (reference sequence). CDR3 in amino acids: CATHKGQEKKGYTF. The CDR3 coding sequence is TGTGCCACCCACAAGGGACAAGAAAAGAAGGGCTACACCTTC.

The chain is built from TRBV7-2 and TRBJ2-1, with TRBD2 identical over 16 bases. The CDR3 sequence is 17 residues long. Germline V gene sequence: CDR1 SGHTA, CDR2 FQGNSA. Trimming removed 1 base from V and 9 bases from J; junction bases left unmatched: 6. In DNA, the CDR3 is TGTGCCAGCAGCTTAGTCAGGGGACTAGCGGGGGGGTCTGAGCAGTTCTTC. Protein sequence: CASSLVRGLAGGSEQFF.

V gene TRBV5-4 combines with J gene TRBJ1-5, with D perhaps matching TRBD1 (6 bases). The CDR3 runs 15 residues. Germline CDR1 and CDR2: SGHNT and YYREEE (reference sequence). Trimming removed 4 bases from V and 3 bases from J, with 14 bases in between. CDR3 in DNA: TGTGCCAGCAGCCGGGGTCAGGGGCCCAATCAGCCCCAGCATTTT. Translated, it gives CASSRGQGPNQPQHF.

The chain has TRBV11-2 and TRBJ2-3; D is perhaps TRBD1 (5 bases). CDR1 is SGHAT and CDR2 is FQNNGV in the germline V gene. V was clipped by 2 bases and J by 4 bases, with 16 bases between them. The CDR3 extends over 16 amino acids. For the CDR3, the DNA is TGTGCCAGCAGCTTAAGGGGTACCTGGTCCCCAGATACGCAGTATTTT. Its protein product is CASSLRGTWSPDTQYF.

The V call is TRBV7-3, the J call TRBJ2-3, with 7 nucleotides matching TRBD1. Germline assignment: CDR1 SGHTA and CDR2 FQGTGA. The ends lost 5 bases at V and 4 bases at J; junction bases unmatched: 6. CDR3 length: 14 residues. CDR3 bases: TGTGCCAGCAGCCGGGACAGCCTTTCAGATACGCAGTATTTT. Its protein is CASSRDSLSDTQYF.

The chain couples TRBV5-1 to TRBJ1-2; D is unresolved. With 0 bases removed from V and 3 bases from J, the gap between germline ends came to 12 bases. The CDR3 runs 15 residues. Per the germline V gene, CDR1 is SGHRS and CDR2 is YFSETQ. The CDR3 sequence is CASSLVGSVDYGYTF. The CDR3 DNA follows: TGCGCCAGCAGCTTGGTCGGTTCGGTCGACTATGGCTACACCTTC.

The chain carries TRBV5-1 and TRBJ2-2; 9 positions match TRBD1. Germline assignment: CDR1 SGHRS and CDR2 YFSETQ. The CDR3 sequence is 15 residues long. V gave up 4 bases and J gave up 7 bases; unmatched junction bases: 8. The CDR3, as DNA: TGCGCCAGCAGCGTTAACAGGGGGCGAGGCGGGGAGCTGTTTTTT. Translating it yields CASSVNRGRGGELFF.

This clone showed up just once. The V gene is TRBV29-1, the J gene TRBJ2-5; weak D call: TRBD1 (6 bases). CDR1 is SQVTM, CDR2 ANQGSEA, per germline. The CDR3 loop spans 15 amino acids. Trimming pared 5 bases from V and 5 bases from J, leaving 21 bases between. The DNA for the CDR3 is TGCAGCGTTTTTTACGCCGACAGGCTTCGGGAGACCCAGTACTTC. This sequence encodes CSVFYADRLRETQYF.

This clone was seen just once. The rearrangement joins TRBV19 to TRBJ2-7; 13 bases align to TRBD2. The CDR3 is 14 amino acids. The trim removed 2 bases at V and 7 bases at J, leaving 2 bases unmatched. From germline, CDR1 is LNHDA and CDR2 SQIVND (reference sequence). The CDR3 DNA follows: TGTGCCAGTAGTATACCGGGACTAGCGGGGGAGCAGTACTTC. It encodes CASSIPGLAGEQYF.

The J gene is TRBJ2-7, the V gene TRBV5-1, with D maybe TRBD2 (5 bases). The V and J ends lost 1 base and 2 bases respectively, with 10 bases between them. Germline CDR1 SGHRS, CDR2 YFSETQ. This CDR3 spans 14 amino acids. CDR3 DNA sequence: TGCGCCAGCAGCTTGACAACTAGTACCTACGAGCAGTACTTC. Translating it yields CASSLTTSTYEQYF.

The chain joins TRBV6-5 to TRBJ2-3; D perhaps matches TRBD1 (6 bases). Germline V gene sequence: CDR1 MNHEY, CDR2 SVGAGI. V was cut by 2 bases and J by 2 bases, with 14 bases left in between. This CDR3 has 16 residues. This chain's CDR3 is CASSYGTWENTDTQYF. In DNA, the CDR3 is TGTGCCAGCAGTTACGGGACATGGGAAAACACAGATACGCAGTATTTT.

The chain recombines TRBV19 with TRBJ2-5; 7 bases match TRBD1. The CDR3 extends over 14 amino acids. Unmatched junction bases numbered 9, after V lost 6 bases and J lost 5 bases. Germline V lookup: CDR1 LNHDA, CDR2 SQIVND (reference sequence). CDR3 residues: CASRGGQEAETQYF. As DNA, the CDR3 is TGTGCCAGTAGGGGCGGACAGGAAGCGGAGACCCAGTACTTC.